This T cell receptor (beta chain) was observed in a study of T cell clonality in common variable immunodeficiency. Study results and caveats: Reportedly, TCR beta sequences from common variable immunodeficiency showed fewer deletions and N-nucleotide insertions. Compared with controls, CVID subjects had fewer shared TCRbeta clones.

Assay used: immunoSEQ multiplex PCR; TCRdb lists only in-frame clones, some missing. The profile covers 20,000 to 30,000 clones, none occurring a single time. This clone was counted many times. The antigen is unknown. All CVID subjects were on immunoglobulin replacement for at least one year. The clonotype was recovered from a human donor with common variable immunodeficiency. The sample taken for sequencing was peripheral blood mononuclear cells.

The CDR3 loop is CASSLGQQNTEAFF. The sequenced part of the CDR3 DNA is TGTGCCAGCAGCTTAGGACAGCAGAACACTGAA. The rearrangement uses TRBV11-3 and TRBJ1-1, with TRBD1 as a possible D gene (5 bases). The read comes to an end 3 residues before the CDR3 does, leaving the germline J gene to fill in the end. With 1 base removed from V and 1 base from J, the gap between germline ends came to 7 bases. This CDR3 spans 14 amino acids. CDR1 is SGHNT, CDR2 YENEEA, per germline.